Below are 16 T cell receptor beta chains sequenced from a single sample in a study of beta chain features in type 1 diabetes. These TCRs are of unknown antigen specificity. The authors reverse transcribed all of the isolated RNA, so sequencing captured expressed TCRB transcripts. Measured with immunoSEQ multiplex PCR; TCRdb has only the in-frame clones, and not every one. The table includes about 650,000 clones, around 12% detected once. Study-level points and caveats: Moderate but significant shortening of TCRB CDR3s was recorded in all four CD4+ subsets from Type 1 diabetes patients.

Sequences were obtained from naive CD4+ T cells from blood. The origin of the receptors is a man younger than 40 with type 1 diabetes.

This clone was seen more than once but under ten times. This CDR3 is CASSRGYTEAFF. As DNA, the CDR3 is TGTGCCAGTTCCAGGGGATACACTGAAGCTTTCTTT. This sequence joins TRBV19 and TRBJ1-1, with a weak D call TRBD1 (6 bases). Germline loops: CDR1 LNHDA, CDR2 SQIVND (reference sequence). Trimming pared 8 bases from V and 3 bases from J, leaving 10 bases between. This CDR3 contains 12 residues.

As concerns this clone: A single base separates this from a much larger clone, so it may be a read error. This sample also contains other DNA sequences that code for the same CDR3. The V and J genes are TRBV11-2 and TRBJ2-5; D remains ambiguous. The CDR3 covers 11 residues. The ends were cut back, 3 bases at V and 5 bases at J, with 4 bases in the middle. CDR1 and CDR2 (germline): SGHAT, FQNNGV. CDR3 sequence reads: CASSLGETQYF. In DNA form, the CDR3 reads TGTGCCAGCAGCTTGGGGGAGACCCAGTACTTC.

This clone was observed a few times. This CDR3 is CASSLDVGVETQYF. The CDR3 DNA is TGTGCCAGCAGCTTAGATGTCGGGGTTGAGACCCAGTACTTC. The gene calls are TRBV11-2 and TRBJ2-5; D is perhaps TRBD2 (5 bases). The CDR3 sequence is 14 residues long. Germline CDR1 and CDR2: SGHAT and FQNNGV. V was trimmed by 0 bases and J by 5 bases, leaving 10 bases between them.

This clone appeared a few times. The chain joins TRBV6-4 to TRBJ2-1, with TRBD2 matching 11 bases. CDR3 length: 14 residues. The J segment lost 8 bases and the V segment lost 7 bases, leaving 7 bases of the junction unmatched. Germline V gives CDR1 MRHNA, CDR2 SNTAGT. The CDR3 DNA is TGTGCCAGCAAGGAGCTAGCGGGGGGCGATGAGCAGTTCTTC. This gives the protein CASKELAGGDEQFF.

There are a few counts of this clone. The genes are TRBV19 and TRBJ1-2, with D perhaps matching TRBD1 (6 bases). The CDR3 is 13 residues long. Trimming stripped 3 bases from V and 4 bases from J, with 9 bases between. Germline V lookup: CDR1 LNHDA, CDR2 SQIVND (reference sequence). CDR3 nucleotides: TGTGCCAGTAGTATCGGGGGGGCCTATGGCTACACCTTC. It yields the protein CASSIGGAYGYTF.

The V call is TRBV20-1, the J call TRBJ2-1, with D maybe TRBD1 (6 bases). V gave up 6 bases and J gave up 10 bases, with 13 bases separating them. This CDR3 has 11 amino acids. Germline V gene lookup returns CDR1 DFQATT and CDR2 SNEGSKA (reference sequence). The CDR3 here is CSANQGREQFF. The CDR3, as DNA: TGCAGTGCAAACCAGGGGCGAGAGCAGTTCTTC.

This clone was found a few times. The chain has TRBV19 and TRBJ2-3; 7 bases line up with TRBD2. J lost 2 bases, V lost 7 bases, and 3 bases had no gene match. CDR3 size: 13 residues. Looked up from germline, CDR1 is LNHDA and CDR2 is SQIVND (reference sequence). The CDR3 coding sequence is TGTGCCAGTACAGCGGGGTACACAGATACGCAGTATTTT. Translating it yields CASTAGYTDTQYF.

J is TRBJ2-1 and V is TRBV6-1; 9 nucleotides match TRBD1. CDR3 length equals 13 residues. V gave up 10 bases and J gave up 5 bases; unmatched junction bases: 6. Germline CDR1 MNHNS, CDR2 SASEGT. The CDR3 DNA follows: TGTGCCACAGACCGGGACAGGGACAATGAGCAGTTCTTC. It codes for CATDRDRDNEQFF.

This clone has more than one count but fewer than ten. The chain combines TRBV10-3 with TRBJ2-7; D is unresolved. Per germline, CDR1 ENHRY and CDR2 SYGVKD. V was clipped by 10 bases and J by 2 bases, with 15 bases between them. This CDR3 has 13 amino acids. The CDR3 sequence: CATLSAGAYEQYF. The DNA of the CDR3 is TGTGCCACCTTATCGGCAGGAGCCTACGAGCAGTACTTC.

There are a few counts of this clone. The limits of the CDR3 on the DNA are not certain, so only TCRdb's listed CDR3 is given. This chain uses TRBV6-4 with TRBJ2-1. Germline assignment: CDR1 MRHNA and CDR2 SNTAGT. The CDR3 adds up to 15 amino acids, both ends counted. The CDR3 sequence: CASSTSPMTYNEQFF.

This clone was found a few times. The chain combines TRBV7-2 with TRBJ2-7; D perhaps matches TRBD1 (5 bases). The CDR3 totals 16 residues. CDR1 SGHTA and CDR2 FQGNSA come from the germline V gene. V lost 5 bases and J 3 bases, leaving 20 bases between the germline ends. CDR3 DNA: TGTGCCAGCAGCCCCCGGACAACCCTAGGAGTCTACGAGCAGTACTTC. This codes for CASSPRTTLGVYEQYF.

The CDR3 here is CASSQDRDRGHNEQFF. CDR3 nucleotides: TGCGCCAGCAGCCAAGATCGGGACAGAGGTCACAATGAGCAGTTCTTC. The chain joins TRBV4-3 to TRBJ2-1, with 7 bases lining up with TRBD1. The CDR3 contains 16 residues. J was trimmed by 5 bases and V by 0 bases; bases with no gene match: 7. CDR1 is LGHNA and CDR2 is YSLEER in the germline V gene.

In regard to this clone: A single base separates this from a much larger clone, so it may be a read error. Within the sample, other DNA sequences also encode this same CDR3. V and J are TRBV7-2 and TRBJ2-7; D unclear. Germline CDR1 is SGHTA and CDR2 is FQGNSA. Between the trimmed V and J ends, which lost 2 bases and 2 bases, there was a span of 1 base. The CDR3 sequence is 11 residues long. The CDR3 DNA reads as TGTGCCAGCAGCTTAACCTACGAGCAGTACTTC. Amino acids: CASSLTYEQYF.

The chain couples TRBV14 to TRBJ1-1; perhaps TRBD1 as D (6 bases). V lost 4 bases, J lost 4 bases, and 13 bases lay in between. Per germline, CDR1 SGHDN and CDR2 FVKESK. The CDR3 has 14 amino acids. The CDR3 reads CASSPRRGFTEAFF. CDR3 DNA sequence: TGTGCCAGCAGCCCTAGGAGGGGGTTCACTGAAGCTTTCTTT.

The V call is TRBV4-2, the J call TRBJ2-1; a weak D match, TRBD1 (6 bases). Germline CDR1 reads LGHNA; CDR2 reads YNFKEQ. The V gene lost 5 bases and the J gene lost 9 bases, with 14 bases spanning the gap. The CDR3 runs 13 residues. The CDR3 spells CASSLVTGGEQFF. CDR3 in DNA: TGTGCCAGCAGCTTGGTGACAGGAGGTGAGCAGTTCTTC.

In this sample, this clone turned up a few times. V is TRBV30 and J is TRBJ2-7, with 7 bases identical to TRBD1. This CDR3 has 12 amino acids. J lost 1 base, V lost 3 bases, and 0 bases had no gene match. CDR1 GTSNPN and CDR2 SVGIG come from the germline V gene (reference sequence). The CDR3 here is CAWSRGSYEQYF. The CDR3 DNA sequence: TGTGCCTGGAGCAGGGGGTCCTACGAGCAGTACTTC.